This TCR beta chain was observed in a study of cytomegalovirus exposure and HLA in healthy donors. Study-level points and caveats: Trimming of TCR beta V- and J-genes showed a link, identified in a later analysis, to a missense DCLRE1C variant. Previous analysis showed most TCR beta V segments were productive about 87% or about 30% of the time.

Germline V gene data show CDR1 as PRHDT and CDR2 as FYEKMQ (reference sequence). V dropped 3 bases and J dropped 5 bases, with 21 bases sitting between them. The CDR3 totals 17 residues. Healthy bone marrow donors made up the donors. Amplification used 60 Vbeta primers and 13 Jbeta primers. Here immunoSEQ multiplex PCR was the method, and the copy in TCRdb shows in-frame clones only, minus some. The sample shows about 200,000 clones, 65% to 85% of them seen only once. About this clone itself: The antigen is undetermined.

The sequence was obtained from a man aged 40-49 years in good health and CMV-seropositive. V and J are TRBV13 and TRBJ2-3; possible D gene TRBD1, 5 bases. The sequencing sample was made of PBMCs. CDR3 region: CASSFRGAGSFLDTQYF. For the CDR3, the DNA is TGTGCCAGCAGCTTCCGAGGCGCAGGGTCCTTCCTAGATACGCAGTATTTT.